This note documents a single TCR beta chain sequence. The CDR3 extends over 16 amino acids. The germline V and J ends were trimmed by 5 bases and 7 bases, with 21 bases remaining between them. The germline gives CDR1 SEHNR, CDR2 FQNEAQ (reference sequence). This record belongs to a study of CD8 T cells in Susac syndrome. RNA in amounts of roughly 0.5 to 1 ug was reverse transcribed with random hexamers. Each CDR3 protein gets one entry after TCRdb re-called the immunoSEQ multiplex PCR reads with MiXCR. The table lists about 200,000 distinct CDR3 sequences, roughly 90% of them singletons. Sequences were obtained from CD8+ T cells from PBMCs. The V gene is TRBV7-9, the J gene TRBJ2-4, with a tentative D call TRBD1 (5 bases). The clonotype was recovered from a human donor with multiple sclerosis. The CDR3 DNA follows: TGTGCCAGCAGCCACCAGGGAACCCCTCATAACAACATTCAGTACTTC. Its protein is CASSHQGTPHNNIQYF.